Following are 12 T cell receptor beta chains from one sample sequenced in a study of blood T cell repertoires in COVID-19. The protocol was immunoSEQ multiplex PCR, while the TCRdb copy is restricted to in-frame clones and leaves out a portion. The sample records about 110,000 clones, 72% being singletons. The sample taken for sequencing was peripheral blood. The receptor set was obtained from a woman between 55 and 75 years old with acute or convalescent COVID-19.

The sample holds a few counts of this clone. V is TRBV5-4 and J is TRBJ2-7; D is perhaps TRBD1 (6 bases). V was trimmed by 4 bases and J by 2 bases, leaving 10 bases between them. Germline assignment: CDR1 SGHNT and CDR2 YYREEE (reference sequence). The CDR3 consists of 13 residues. This CDR3 reads CASSATGTYEQYF. In nucleotides, the CDR3 is TGTGCCAGCAGCGCCACAGGGACCTACGAGCAGTACTTC.

The V gene is TRBV19, the J gene TRBJ2-7, with TRBD1 identical over 7 bases. The CDR3 sequence is 13 residues long. The germline gives CDR1 LNHDA, CDR2 SQIVND (reference sequence). V dropped 5 bases and J dropped 11; count of bases not matched to a gene: 12. Here the CDR3 reads CASSGTWQGEKYF. The CDR3 bases are TGTGCCAGTAGTGGAACTTGGCAGGGGGAAAAGTACTTC.

In regard to this clone: The conserved phenylalanine or tryptophan normally closing the CDR3 is absent here, so this likely arose from a read error. No DNA is shown, since the ends of the CDR3 on it are uncertain; the CDR3 is the one TCRdb lists. V and J are TRBV6-5 and TRBJ1-2. CDR1 and CDR2 (germline): MNHEY, SVGAGI. The CDR3 numbers 13 amino acids, ends counted. The CDR3 region is CASTAGPGTTTSL.

The rearrangement joins TRBV7-9 to TRBJ1-3; 7 nucleotides agree with TRBD1. The germline V gene has CDR1 SEHNR and CDR2 FQNEAQ (reference sequence). The CDR3 runs 16 residues. V dropped 3 bases and J dropped 0; count of bases not matched to a gene: 5. CDR3 sequence: CASSFTGATSGNTIYF. The CDR3 DNA reads as TGTGCCAGCAGCTTTACAGGGGCTACCTCTGGAAACACCATATATTTT.

J is TRBJ1-3 and V is TRBV19, with D possibly matching TRBD1 (6 bases). In germline, CDR1 is LNHDA, CDR2 SQIVND (reference sequence). The CDR3 is made up of 14 amino acids. Trimming removed 5 bases from V and 5 bases from J, with 13 bases in between. CDR3 in DNA: TGTGCCAGTAGTCTTGCCGGGACACGAAACACCATATATTTT. It codes for CASSLAGTRNTIYF.

This chain links TRBV30 with TRBJ1-3; tentative D call: TRBD1 (5 bases). CDR3 length: 15 amino acids. Germline V gene lookup returns CDR1 GTSNPN and CDR2 SVGIG (reference sequence). V shed 0 bases and J shed 0 bases, with 9 bases lying between them. The DNA for the CDR3 is TGTGCCTGGAGTGTACGTGGGGCCTCTGGAAACACCATATATTTT. As protein: CAWSVRGASGNTIYF.

This chain uses TRBV7-2 with TRBJ2-3; 8 bases agree with TRBD1. This CDR3 has 16 residues. V lost 5 bases to trimming and J lost 5 bases; unmatched junction nucleotides: 12. The germline CDR1 and CDR2 sequences are SGHTA and FQGNSA. The CDR3 here is CASSSRRTGIGDTQYF. CDR3 coding DNA: TGTGCCAGCAGCAGTCGGCGGACAGGGATCGGAGATACGCAGTATTTT.

The chain employs TRBV10-3 and TRBJ1-2; 7 bases fit TRBD1. The germline V gene has CDR1 ENHRY and CDR2 SYGVKD. CDR3 length equals 14 residues. V dropped 6 bases and J dropped 6; count of bases not matched to a gene: 10. Here the CDR3 DNA reads TGTGCCATCAGACCGACAGGGAGAGAAGATGGCTACACCTTC. Protein product: CAIRPTGREDGYTF.

CDR3 bases: TGTGCCAGCAGTCCGCCCCCCGGCAATGAGCAGTTCTTC. This codes for CASSPPPGNEQFF. The chain has TRBV27 and TRBJ2-1; D gene ambiguous. The CDR3 spans 13 residues. Trimming shortened V by 5 bases and J by 6 bases, and 11 bases separated the two germline ends. Germline CDR1 and CDR2: MNHEY and SMNVEV (reference sequence).

Remarks on this clone: An end of the junction does not agree with germline; a read error may underlie this. V and J are TRBV9 and TRBJ1-3; perhaps TRBD1 as D (5 bases). The germline gives CDR1 SGDLS, CDR2 YYNGEE. The CDR3 loop spans 16 amino acids. This CDR3 reads CASSVGALSSGNTIYF. The CDR3 DNA is TGTGCCAGCAGTGTAGGGGCATTAAGCTCTGGAAACACCATATATTTT. Full variable domain (rest looked up from reference TRBV9 and TRBJ1-3): DSGVTQTPKHLITATGQRVTLRCSPRSGDLSVYWYQQSLDQGLQFLIQYYNGEERAKGNILERFSAQQFPDLHSELNLSSLELGDSALYFCASSVGALSSGNTIYFGEGSWLTVV.

The chain carries TRBV6-5 and TRBJ1-2; D gene uncertain. The CDR3 covers 13 residues. The V gene's germline CDR1 is MNHEY and CDR2 SVGAGI. The V end was cut by 2 bases, the J end by 2 bases, with 6 bases between. Here the CDR3 reads CASSYAGNYGYTF. The CDR3 nucleotides are TGTGCCAGCAGTTACGCAGGAAACTATGGCTACACCTTC.

J is TRBJ1-4 and V is TRBV7-9; D not resolved. CDR3 size: 13 residues. Germline loops: CDR1 SEHNR, CDR2 FQNEAQ (reference sequence). Trimming took off 5 bases at V and 7 bases at J, with 11 bases between the two ends. CDR3 amino acids: CASSPGESEKLFF. CDR3 in DNA: TGTGCCAGCAGCCCCGGGGAAAGTGAAAAACTGTTTTTT.